This record covers a single T cell receptor (beta chain). As originally analysed: Amplification of reference gene primers was used by the study to estimate nucleated cell counts. The table came from immunoSEQ multiplex PCR; TCRdb's copy has only in-frame clones and leaves some out. The D gene and trimming were derived from the DNA, and the V and J assignments and clone size from that table. This sample has some 97,000 clones, with roughly nine tenths found just once. J lost 5 bases, V lost 1 base, and 3 bases had no gene match. The CDR3 is made up of 14 amino acids. Germline CDR1 MDHEN, CDR2 SYDVKM. These data belong to a study of blood T cell repertoires in COVID-19. Across the study: COVID-19 samples from acute and convalescent phases originated in the United States, Italy and Spain. PBMCs, B-cell-depleted T cells, or T cells provided the cDNA or gDNA that made up the material.

The TCR sequence derives from a man younger than 40 in a cohort sampled during active COVID-19. The chain uses TRBV28 and TRBJ2-5; TRBD1 matches 8 bases. Sequenced input: peripheral blood. The CDR3 nucleotides read TGTGCCAGCAGTTTATCAGGGGGCGGTGAGACCCAGTACTTC. Its protein product is CASSLSGGGETQYF.